This passage covers 30 T cell receptor beta chains from one sample sequenced in a study of identical twins. MiXCR was run by TCRdb on the 5' RACE reads, yielding one entry per CDR3 protein. The sample consists of around 490,000 distinct CDR3 sequences, about 22% of them appearing once. These data were also filed under a second study, of yellow fever vaccine responses in identical twins.

Sequencing was done on a sample of CD4+ T cells sorted from blood. The receptor set was obtained from a young woman in good health.

This clonotype was picked up a small number of times. The chain employs TRBV3-1 and TRBJ2-5; D tentatively fits TRBD1 or TRBD2 (5 bases each). Germline V gene lookup returns CDR1 LGHDT and CDR2 YNNKEL (reference sequence). V was clipped by 2 bases and J by 3 bases, with 10 bases between them. The CDR3 consists of 14 residues. The DNA for the CDR3 is TGTGCCAGCAGCCAATTTGGGACGGAAGAGACCCAGTACTTC. Its translation: CASSQFGTEETQYF.

The chain recombines TRBV5-1 with TRBJ2-5; D might be TRBD1 or TRBD2, each matching 6 bases. Looked up from germline, CDR1 is SGHRS and CDR2 is YFSETQ. Trimming stripped 7 bases from V and 0 bases from J, with 19 bases between. This CDR3 contains 16 residues. The CDR3 region is CASAKQGGGYQETQYF. Written as DNA, the CDR3 is TGCGCCAGCGCGAAACAGGGAGGAGGGTACCAAGAGACCCAGTACTTC.

The chain is built from TRBV5-6 and TRBJ1-4; maybe TRBD1 (6 bases). The CDR3 loop spans 16 amino acids. The V gene lost 4 bases and the J gene lost 8 bases, with 21 bases spanning the gap. Germline V gene lookup returns CDR1 SGHDT and CDR2 YYEEEE. CDR3 residues: CASSGGAGIAYEKLFF. The DNA of the CDR3 is TGTGCCAGCAGCGGGGGGGCAGGAATTGCGTACGAAAAACTGTTTTTT.

V usage is TRBV3-1 and J usage is TRBJ2-5; 9 nucleotides agree with TRBD2. The CDR3 consists of 17 residues. With V trimmed by 6 bases and J by 3 bases, 14 bases remained unmatched. Germline CDR1 LGHDT, CDR2 YNNKEL (reference sequence). CDR3 DNA: TGTGCCAGCAGTCAACACTTAGCGGGAGTTATAAAAGAGACCCAGTACTTC. Encoded protein: CASSQHLAGVIKETQYF.

For this clonotype: The junction shows a germline mismatch at one end, possibly a read error. V is TRBV29-1 and J is TRBJ2-6, with D perhaps matching TRBD1 (6 bases). CDR1 and CDR2 (germline): SQVTM, ANQGSEA. The CDR3 spans 17 residues. The CDR3 nucleotides are TGCGGCGTTGCCCAGGGGCCTTTAACCTCTGGGGCCAACGTCCTGACTTTC. Its translation: CGVAQGPLTSGANVLTF.

This clonotype was recorded a few times. The V and J genes are TRBV5-1 and TRBJ1-1; no reliable D call. Germline V CDR1 and CDR2: SGHRS, YFSETQ. Trimming shortened V by 4 bases and J by 5 bases, and 15 bases separated the two germline ends. This CDR3 contains 14 residues. This chain's CDR3 is CASSQFRVGTEAFF. In DNA, the CDR3 is TGCGCCAGCAGCCAGTTCCGTGTTGGGACTGAAGCTTTCTTT.

The gene calls are TRBV6-5 and TRBJ2-1, with TRBD2 matching 13 bases. Trimming removed 2 bases from V and 8 bases from J; junction bases left unmatched: 12. The CDR3 extends over 18 amino acids. In germline, CDR1 is MNHEY, CDR2 SVGAGI. DNA for the CDR3: TGTGCCAGCAGTTACCCGATCCGGACTAGCGGGGGAATGTATGAGCAGTTCTTC. Its protein is CASSYPIRTSGGMYEQFF.

The DNA of the CDR3 is TGCGCCAGCAGCTTGCACCAGGGGACCTACGAGCAGTACTTC. Protein product: CASSLHQGTYEQYF. V gene TRBV5-1 combines with J gene TRBJ2-7, with a tentative D call TRBD1 (6 bases). The CDR3 has 14 amino acids. V was shortened by 1 base and J by 2 bases, with 10 bases between the two germline ends. The germline V gene has CDR1 SGHRS and CDR2 YFSETQ.

V usage is TRBV4-1 and J usage is TRBJ2-7; D is undetermined. The V gene's germline CDR1 is MGHRA and CDR2 YSYEKL. Between the trimmed V and J ends, which lost 6 bases and 0 bases, there was a span of 18 bases. CDR3 length: 16 residues. The CDR3 is CASRPSLLQPSYEQYF. As DNA, the CDR3 is TGCGCCAGCAGGCCGAGCTTGTTACAGCCCTCCTACGAGCAGTACTTC.

In its sample, this clonotype was seen a few times. This chain links TRBV10-3 with TRBJ1-2; perhaps TRBD1 as D (5 bases). The CDR3 loop spans 17 amino acids. Trimming stripped 1 base from V and 7 bases from J, with 22 bases between. Looked up from germline, CDR1 is ENHRY and CDR2 is SYGVKD. The CDR3 DNA follows: TGTGCCATCAGTGAGTTTCTCCAGGCCCACCAGGGAGGTGGCTACACCTTC. Protein sequence: CAISEFLQAHQGGGYTF.

The chain combines TRBV5-1 with TRBJ2-7; D could derive from TRBD1 or TRBD2 (6 bases each). The CDR3 runs 13 residues. V shed 4 bases and J shed 4 bases, with 12 bases lying between them. The germline gives CDR1 SGHRS, CDR2 YFSETQ. CDR3 protein: CASSGGLAYEQYF. The CDR3 nucleotides are TGCGCCAGCAGCGGGGGGCTAGCTTACGAGCAGTACTTC.

The genes are TRBV27 and TRBJ2-7; D might be TRBD1 or TRBD2, each matching 5 bases. With 6 bases removed from V and 4 bases from J, the gap between germline ends came to 19 bases. Germline values: CDR1 MNHEY, CDR2 SMNVEV (reference sequence). CDR3 length: 15 amino acids. The CDR3 sequence: CASRSGTIPPYEQYV. The CDR3 DNA reads as TGTGCCAGCAGATCCGGGACGATTCCTCCTTACGAGCAGTACGTC.

This clonotype was counted only a few times. The V gene is TRBV24-1, the J gene TRBJ2-1, with D possibly TRBD2 on 5 matching bases. Germline lookup yields CDR1 KGHDR and CDR2 SFDVKD. V lost 4 bases, J lost 3 bases, and 12 bases lay in between. The CDR3 runs to 15 residues. CDR3 sequence reads: CATSDTGLHYNEQFF. As DNA, the CDR3 is TGTGCCACCAGTGACACGGGATTGCACTACAATGAGCAGTTCTTC.

This clonotype was counted at least ten times. The chain combines TRBV12-3 or TRBV12-4 with TRBJ1-3; D uncertain. The CDR3 contains 13 residues. V lost 6 bases, J lost 0 bases, and 6 bases lay in between. The DNA of the CDR3 is TGTGCCAGCAGAGTGAACTCTGGAAACACCATATATTTT. It yields the protein CASRVNSGNTIYF.

This clonotype has more than one count but fewer than ten. This chain links TRBV9 with TRBJ2-3; 8 bases agree with TRBD1. V lost 3 bases and J lost 6; bases outside the gene matches: 3. This CDR3 comprises 13 residues. Germline loops: CDR1 SGDLS, CDR2 YYNGEE. The CDR3 DNA follows: TGTGCCAGCAGCGCCCGGACAGGGGATACGCAGTATTTT. Translating it yields CASSARTGDTQYF.

This clonotype was seen a single time. CDR3 region: CASSPSLASDEQFF. CDR3 coding DNA: TGTGCCAGCAGCCCCTCACTAGCGAGCGATGAGCAGTTCTTC. The chain couples TRBV7-9 to TRBJ2-1, with 7 bases lining up with TRBD2. The germline CDR1 and CDR2 sequences are SEHNR and FQNEAQ (reference sequence). V shed 5 bases, J shed 8 bases, and the junction held 9 bases outside the gene matches. There are 14 residues in the CDR3.

This clonotype was counted only a few times. The chain uses TRBV12-3 or TRBV12-4 and TRBJ2-1, with D unresolved. There are 11 residues in the CDR3. Trimming took off 3 bases at V and 10 bases at J, with 7 bases between the two ends. The DNA for the CDR3 is TGTGCCAGCAGTTTTACGGAAGAGCAGTTCTTC. It codes for CASSFTEEQFF.

This chain links TRBV29-1 with TRBJ1-1; D is ambiguous. This CDR3 is built from 12 residues. CDR1 is SQVTM and CDR2 is ANQGSEA in the germline V gene. Trimming cost V 7 bases and J 4 bases, with 13 bases left between them. This CDR3 reads CSAGVGGTEAFF. The CDR3 DNA is TGCAGCGCCGGGGTGGGCGGCACTGAAGCTTTCTTT.

This chain links TRBV10-1 with TRBJ2-5; D remains unclear. There are 14 residues in the CDR3. Germline V CDR1 and CDR2: WNHNN, SYGVQD (reference sequence). The V and J ends lost 3 bases and 1 base respectively, with 9 bases between them. The chain's CDR3 is CASSEGYSQETQYF. The CDR3 DNA sequence: TGCGCCAGCAGTGAAGGTTATAGCCAAGAGACCCAGTACTTC.

The chain combines TRBV10-1 with TRBJ2-1; tentative D call: TRBD2 (5 bases). V was clipped by 3 bases and J by 9 bases, with 12 bases between them. This CDR3 is 13 amino acids long. Germline assignment: CDR1 WNHNN and CDR2 SYGVQD (reference sequence). CDR3 coding DNA: TGCGCCAGCAGTGAATCTAGCTGCGGTGAGCAGTTCTTC. This sequence encodes CASSESSCGEQFF.

The chain has TRBV29-1 and TRBJ1-5; 8 positions agree with TRBD1. The length of the CDR3 is 13 residues. Germline CDR1 reads SQVTM; CDR2 reads ANQGSEA. V lost 4 bases, J lost 4 bases, and 3 bases stayed unmatched. CDR3 sequence (DNA): TGCAGCGTTGCGGGGGACAGGAATCAGCCCCAGCATTTT. Residues: CSVAGDRNQPQHF.

The chain joins TRBV10-2 to TRBJ2-2; 8 nucleotides align to TRBD1. V shed 6 bases and J 5 bases; nucleotides not matched to a gene: 14. The V gene's germline CDR1 is WSHSY and CDR2 SAAADI. This CDR3 has 17 amino acids. The CDR3 bases are TGCGCCAGCAGCAAACGAGGACAGGGTAGCGGTACCGGGGAGCTGTTTTTT. It encodes CASSKRGQGSGTGELFF.

The chain links TRBV10-3 to TRBJ2-5; TRBD1 is a possible D gene (6 bases). The germline V and J ends were trimmed by 0 bases and 7 bases, with 15 bases remaining between them. The CDR3 is 15 residues long. In germline, CDR1 is ENHRY, CDR2 SYGVKD. The CDR3 here is CAISESANRERTQYF. The CDR3 coding sequence is TGTGCCATCAGTGAGTCGGCGAACAGGGAAAGGACCCAGTACTTC.

This clonotype was observed a handful of times. This chain connects TRBV12-3 or TRBV12-4 to TRBJ1-1, with D perhaps matching TRBD1 (5 bases). The CDR3 length is 14 residues. V lost 3 bases to trimming and J lost 3 bases, with 11 bases between them. In DNA form, the CDR3 reads TGTGCCAGCAGTTTGTATCAGGGAGACACTGAAGCTTTCTTT. This sequence encodes CASSLYQGDTEAFF.

This clonotype has a count of ten or more. The chain is built from TRBV12-3 or TRBV12-4 and TRBJ2-5; TRBD2 matches at 13 bases. The ends lost 6 bases at V and 5 bases at J; junction bases unmatched: 6. The CDR3 sequence is 15 residues long. The CDR3 here is CASSPTSGRSETQYF. The CDR3 region has the DNA TGTGCCAGCAGCCCGACTAGCGGGAGGTCGGAGACCCAGTACTTC.

The V gene is TRBV5-1, the J gene TRBJ1-1; D remains ambiguous. Germline CDR1 is SGHRS and CDR2 is YFSETQ. The CDR3 length is 14 residues. The V end was cut by 0 bases, the J end by 5 bases, with 11 bases between. Written as DNA, the CDR3 is TGCGCCAGCAGCTTGGCCAGTAGGGTGACTGAAGCTTTCTTT. It encodes CASSLASRVTEAFF.

This clonotype occurred a few times. V gene TRBV18 combines with J gene TRBJ2-4; TRBD2 is a possible D gene (5 bases). The germline V gene has CDR1 KGHSH and CDR2 LQKENI. The CDR3 runs to 15 residues. Trimming left V 0 bases short and J 2 bases short, with 8 bases between. The CDR3 DNA sequence: TGTGCCAGCTCACCACCTAGCGCTCCCAAAAACATTCAGTACTTC. Amino acid sequence: CASSPPSAPKNIQYF.

V is TRBV5-6 and J is TRBJ2-7; D is ambiguous. Germline V gene lookup returns CDR1 SGHDT and CDR2 YYEEEE. Trimming left V 7 bases short and J 1 base short, with 15 bases between. This CDR3 spans 14 amino acids. CDR3 amino acids: CASGPGFMSYEQYF. CDR3 nucleotide sequence: TGTGCCAGCGGCCCCGGGTTTATGTCCTACGAGCAGTACTTC.

This clonotype was counted only a few times. This chain joins TRBV7-2 and TRBJ2-4; 10 bases map to TRBD1. The germline V gene encodes CDR1 SGHTA and CDR2 FQGNSA. CDR3 length equals 16 residues. Trimming took 2 bases from V and 6 from J; bases not matched to a gene: 7. CDR3 sequence: CASSLLTGGAGNIQYF. DNA of the CDR3: TGTGCCAGCAGCTTATTGACAGGGGGCGCCGGAAACATTCAGTACTTC.

This clonotype was seen only a few times. CDR3 residues: CASSSSPVRPRDTGELFF. The CDR3 coding sequence is TGTGCCAGCAGCTCATCCCCCGTAAGGCCGCGAGACACCGGGGAGCTGTTTTTT. The chain couples TRBV11-1 to TRBJ2-2; D remains unclear. The germline V and J ends were trimmed by 4 bases and 3 bases, with 21 bases remaining between them. The CDR3 extends over 18 amino acids. The germline V gene encodes CDR1 SGHAT and CDR2 FQDESV (reference sequence).